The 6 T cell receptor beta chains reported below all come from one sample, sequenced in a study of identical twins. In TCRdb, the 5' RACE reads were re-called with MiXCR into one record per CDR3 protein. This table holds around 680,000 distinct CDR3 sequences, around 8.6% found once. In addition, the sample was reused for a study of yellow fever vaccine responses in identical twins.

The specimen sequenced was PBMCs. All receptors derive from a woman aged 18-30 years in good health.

Written as DNA, the CDR3 is TGTGCCAGCATTCTACAGGCGGCGGCACAAGAGACCCAGTACTTC. Translation: CASILQAAAQETQYF. The chain combines TRBV6-2 or TRBV6-3 with TRBJ2-5, with a tentative D call TRBD1 (5 bases). Trimming pared 7 bases from V and 2 bases from J, leaving 17 bases between. Germline V lookup: CDR1 MNHEY, CDR2 SVGEGT. This CDR3 is built from 15 residues.

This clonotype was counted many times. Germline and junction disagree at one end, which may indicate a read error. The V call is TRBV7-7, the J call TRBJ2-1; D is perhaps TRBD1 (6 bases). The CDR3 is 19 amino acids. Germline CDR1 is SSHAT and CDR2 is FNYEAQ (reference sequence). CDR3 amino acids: CASSLVGWTVDPGDNEQFF. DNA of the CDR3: TGTGCTAGCAGCTTAGTAGGTTGGACAGTCGACCCCGGGGACAATGAGCAGTTCTTC.

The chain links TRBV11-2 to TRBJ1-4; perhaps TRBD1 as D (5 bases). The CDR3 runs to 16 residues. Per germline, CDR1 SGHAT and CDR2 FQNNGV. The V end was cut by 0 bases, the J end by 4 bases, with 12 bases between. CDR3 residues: CASSLDGQGGNEKLFF. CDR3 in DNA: TGTGCCAGCAGCTTAGACGGTCAGGGTGGTAATGAAAAACTGTTTTTT.

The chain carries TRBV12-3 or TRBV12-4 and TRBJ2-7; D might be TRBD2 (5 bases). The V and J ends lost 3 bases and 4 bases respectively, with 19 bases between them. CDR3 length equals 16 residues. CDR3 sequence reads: CASSLHLGGARYEQYF. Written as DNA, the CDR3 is TGTGCCAGCAGTTTGCACCTCGGAGGCGCGAGGTACGAGCAGTACTTC.

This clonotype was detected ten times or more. For the CDR3, the DNA is TGTGCCAGCAGTTTACACGGGGCCTACGAGCAGTACTTC. It translates to CASSLHGAYEQYF. The chain is built from TRBV27 and TRBJ2-7; perhaps TRBD2 as D (5 bases). This CDR3 is built from 13 residues. Germline V gene sequence: CDR1 MNHEY, CDR2 SMNVEV (reference sequence). V lost 2 bases and J 2 bases, leaving 7 bases between the germline ends.

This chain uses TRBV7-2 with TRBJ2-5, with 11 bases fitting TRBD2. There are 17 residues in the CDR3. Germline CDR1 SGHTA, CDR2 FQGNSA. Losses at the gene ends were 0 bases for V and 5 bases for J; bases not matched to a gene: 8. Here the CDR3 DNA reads TGTGCCAGCAGCTTAGCGGTATTAGCGGGAGGGGTGGAGACCCAGTACTTC. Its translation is CASSLAVLAGGVETQYF. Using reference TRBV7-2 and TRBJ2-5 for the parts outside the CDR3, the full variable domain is GAGVSQSPSNKVTEKGKDVELRCDPISGHTALYWYRQSLGQGLEFLIYFQGNSAPDKSGLPSDRFSAERTGGSVSTLTIQRTQQEDSAVYLCASSLAVLAGGVETQYFGPGTRLLVL.